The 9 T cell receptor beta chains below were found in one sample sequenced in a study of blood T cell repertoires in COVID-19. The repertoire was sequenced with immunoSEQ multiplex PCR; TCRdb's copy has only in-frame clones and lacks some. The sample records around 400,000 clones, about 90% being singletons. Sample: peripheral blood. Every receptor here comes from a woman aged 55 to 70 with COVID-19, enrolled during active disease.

CDR3 DNA sequence: TGTGCCAGCAGTGAAGGGCAGGGACTACGCGAGCAGTACTTC. Translation gives CASSEGQGLREQYF. The rearrangement links TRBV6-1 to TRBJ2-7, with 7 bases aligning to TRBD2. In germline, CDR1 is MNHNS, CDR2 SASEGT. The CDR3 loop spans 14 amino acids. With V trimmed by 1 base and J by 6 bases, 6 bases remained unmatched.

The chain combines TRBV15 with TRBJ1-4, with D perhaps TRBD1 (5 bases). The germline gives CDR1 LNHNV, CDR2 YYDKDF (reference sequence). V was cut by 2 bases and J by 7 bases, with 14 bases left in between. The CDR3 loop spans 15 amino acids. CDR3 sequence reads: CATSRSSGRGEKLFF. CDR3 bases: TGTGCCACCAGCAGATCAAGCGGGAGGGGTGAAAAACTGTTTTTT.

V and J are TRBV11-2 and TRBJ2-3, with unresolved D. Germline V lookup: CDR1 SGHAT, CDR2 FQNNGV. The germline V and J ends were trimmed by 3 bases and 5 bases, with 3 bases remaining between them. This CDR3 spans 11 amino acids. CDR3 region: CASSFLDTQYF. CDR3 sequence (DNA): TGTGCCAGCAGCTTCCTAGATACGCAGTATTTT.

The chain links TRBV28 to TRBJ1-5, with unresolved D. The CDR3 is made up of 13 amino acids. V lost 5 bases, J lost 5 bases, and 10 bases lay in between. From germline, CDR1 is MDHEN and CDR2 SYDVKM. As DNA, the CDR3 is TGTGCCAGCAGTACCCGTGGCCATCAGCCCCAGCATTTT. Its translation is CASSTRGHQPQHF.

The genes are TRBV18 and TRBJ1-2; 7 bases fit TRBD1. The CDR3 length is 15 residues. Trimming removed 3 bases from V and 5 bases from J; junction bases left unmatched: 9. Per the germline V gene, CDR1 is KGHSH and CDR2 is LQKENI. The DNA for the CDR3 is TGTGCCAGCTCACCGACAGGGTCAGGGGTTTATGGCTACACCTTC. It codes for CASSPTGSGVYGYTF.

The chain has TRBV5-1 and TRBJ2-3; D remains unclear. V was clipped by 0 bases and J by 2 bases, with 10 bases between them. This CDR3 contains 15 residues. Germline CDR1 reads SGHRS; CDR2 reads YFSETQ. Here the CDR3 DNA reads TGCGCCAGCAGCTTGGCCGAGGTGATCACAGATACGCAGTATTTT. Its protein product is CASSLAEVITDTQYF.

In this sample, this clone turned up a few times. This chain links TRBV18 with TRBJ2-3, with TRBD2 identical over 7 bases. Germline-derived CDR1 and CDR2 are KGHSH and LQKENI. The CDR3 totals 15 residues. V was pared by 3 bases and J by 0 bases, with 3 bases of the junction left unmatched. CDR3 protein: CASSPPGGSTDTQYF. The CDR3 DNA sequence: TGTGCCAGCTCACCGCCGGGGGGTAGCACAGATACGCAGTATTTT.

The CDR3 nucleotides are TGTGCCAGTAACCCGACAGGTGGCCTTTGGGCTTTCTTT. Protein product: CASNPTGGLWAFF. The V gene is TRBV19, the J gene TRBJ1-1, with a tentative D call TRBD1 (6 bases). Trimming stripped 7 bases from V and 11 bases from J, with 20 bases between. This CDR3 has 13 amino acids. In germline, CDR1 is LNHDA, CDR2 SQIVND (reference sequence).

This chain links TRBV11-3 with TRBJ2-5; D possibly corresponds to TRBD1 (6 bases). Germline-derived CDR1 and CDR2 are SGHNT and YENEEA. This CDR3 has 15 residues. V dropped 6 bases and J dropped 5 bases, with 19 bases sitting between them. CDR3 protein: CASSRRGDYRETQYF. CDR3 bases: TGTGCCAGCAGTCGCAGGGGCGACTATAGGGAGACCCAGTACTTC.